This note documents a single T cell receptor beta chain sequence. This sample was taken from a study of T cells in tuberculosis. Unsorted cryopreserved PBMC were sequenced, averaging about 92,000 T cells per clinical donor. TCRdb's copy holds only in-frame clones and misses some; the assay was immunoSEQ multiplex PCR. In the table there are about 24,000 clones, nearly 97% of which are singletons. This TCR was sampled from a donor aged 10 to 29 with latent tuberculosis or without tuberculosis infection. Sequencing used PBMCs.

The CDR3 DNA follows: TGTGCCAGCAGCGGAACCATTGGCGGGTACACTGAAGCTTTCTTT. As protein: CASSGTIGGYTEAFF. This chain connects TRBV7-9 to TRBJ1-1; the D is unclear. The CDR3 has 15 residues. The V end was cut by 5 bases, the J end by 3 bases, with 16 bases between. Germline CDR1 reads SEHNR; CDR2 reads FQNEAQ (reference sequence).